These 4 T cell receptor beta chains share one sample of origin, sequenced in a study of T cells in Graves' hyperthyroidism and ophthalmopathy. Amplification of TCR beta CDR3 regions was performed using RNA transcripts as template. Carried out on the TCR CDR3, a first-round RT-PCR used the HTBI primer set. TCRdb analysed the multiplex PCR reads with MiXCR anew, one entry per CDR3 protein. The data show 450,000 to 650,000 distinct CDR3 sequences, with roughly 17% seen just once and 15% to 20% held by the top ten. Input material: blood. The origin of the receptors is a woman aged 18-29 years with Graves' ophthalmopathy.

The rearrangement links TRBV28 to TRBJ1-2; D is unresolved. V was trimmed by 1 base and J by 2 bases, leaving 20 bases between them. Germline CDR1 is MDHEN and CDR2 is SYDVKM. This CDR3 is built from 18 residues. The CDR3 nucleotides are TGTGCCAGCAGTTTATTGAGGTGGCTGATTAGCGACAACTATGGCTACACCTTC. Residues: CASSLLRWLISDNYGYTF.

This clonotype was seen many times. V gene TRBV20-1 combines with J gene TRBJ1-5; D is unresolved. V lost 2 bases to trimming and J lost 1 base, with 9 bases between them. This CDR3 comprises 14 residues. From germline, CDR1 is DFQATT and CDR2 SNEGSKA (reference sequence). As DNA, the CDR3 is TGCAGTGCTAGACAGATTTGGAGCAATCAGCCCCAGCATTTT. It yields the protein CSARQIWSNQPQHF.

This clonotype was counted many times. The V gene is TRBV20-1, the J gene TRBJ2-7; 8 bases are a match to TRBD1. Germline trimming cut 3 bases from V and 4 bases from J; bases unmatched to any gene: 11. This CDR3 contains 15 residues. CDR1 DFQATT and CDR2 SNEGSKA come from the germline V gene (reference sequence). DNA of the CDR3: TGCAGTGCTAGTGCCGGGACAGGAGGGATATACGAGCAGTACTTC. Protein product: CSASAGTGGIYEQYF.

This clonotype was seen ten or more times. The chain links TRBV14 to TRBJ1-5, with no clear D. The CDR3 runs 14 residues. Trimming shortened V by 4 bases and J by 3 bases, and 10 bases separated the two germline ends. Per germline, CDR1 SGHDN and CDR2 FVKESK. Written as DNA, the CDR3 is TGTGCCAGCAGCCCGGACGGGGACAATCAGCCCCAGCATTTT. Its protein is CASSPDGDNQPQHF.